Each of the 29 T cell receptor beta chains below was sequenced from the same sample in a study of shared clonotypes between healthy human individuals. Assay used: immunoSEQ multiplex PCR; TCRdb lists only in-frame clones, some missing. This repertoire shows around 510,000 clones, about 96% found once; its top ten account for 0.055% to 0.075%. The sample comprised naive CD4+ T cells sorted from blood. As for subset: CD45RA+ positively selected. All receptors derive from a woman in her twenties or thirties in good health.

V and J are TRBV6-1 and TRBJ2-7, with TRBD2 as a possible D gene (6 bases). CDR1 and CDR2 (germline): MNHNS, SASEGT. The ends were cut back, 6 bases at V and 0 bases at J, with 9 bases in the middle. The CDR3 loop spans 13 amino acids. The CDR3 nucleotides are TGTGCCAGCAGGCTGACTAGCTCCTACGAGCAGTACTTC. Protein sequence: CASRLTSSYEQYF.

This chain's CDR3 is CASSKVPASDTQYF. The CDR3 DNA reads TGTGCCAGCAGCAAAGTGCCCGCCTCGGATACGCAGTATTTT. The chain couples TRBV21-1 to TRBJ2-3. TRBV21-1 is a pseudogene. The CDR3 totals 14 residues.

The chain couples TRBV5-1 to TRBJ2-3, with TRBD1 identical over 9 bases. The ends lost 0 bases at V and 1 base at J; junction bases unmatched: 6. The germline V gene has CDR1 SGHRS and CDR2 YFSETQ. The CDR3 length is 17 residues. The CDR3 bases are TGCGCCAGCAGCTTGGCCAGGGACAGGGCGTGCACAGATACGCAGTATTTT. It encodes CASSLARDRACTDTQYF.

The chain carries TRBV28 and TRBJ2-4; 7 bases line up with TRBD2. The CDR3 is made up of 15 amino acids. V lost 5 bases to trimming and J lost 7 bases; unmatched junction nucleotides: 11. Germline lookup yields CDR1 MDHEN and CDR2 SYDVKM. The CDR3 DNA follows: TGTGCCAGCAGTCGGGCGGCCAGCGGGATCAACATTCAGTACTTC. It translates to CASSRAASGINIQYF.

This clone occurred once. This chain connects TRBV4-2 to TRBJ2-1; 12 bases line up with TRBD2. This CDR3 is 17 amino acids long. The V gene's germline CDR1 is LGHNA and CDR2 YNFKEQ. The V and J ends lost 0 bases and 7 bases, in that order; junction bases with no gene match: 7. The CDR3 is CASSQDPSGRAKNEQFF. CDR3 nucleotide sequence: TGTGCCAGCAGCCAAGACCCTAGCGGGAGGGCCAAAAATGAGCAGTTCTTC.

CDR3 in amino acids: CASSVGGVTGELFF. The CDR3 DNA follows: TGCGCCAGCAGTGTTGGGGGAGTTACCGGGGAGCTGTTTTTT. The chain is built from TRBV10-1 and TRBJ2-2, with D possibly being TRBD1 or TRBD2 (5 bases each). CDR3 length: 14 amino acids. Trimming left V 4 bases short and J 5 bases short, with 11 bases between. Germline V gene sequence: CDR1 WNHNN, CDR2 SYGVQD (reference sequence).

This clone was seen just once. The genes are TRBV9 and TRBJ2-5, with 12 bases that match TRBD2. Germline CDR1 SGDLS, CDR2 YYNGEE. Losses at the gene ends were 0 bases for V and 5 bases for J; bases not matched to a gene: 5. The CDR3 runs 16 residues. DNA of the CDR3: TGTGCCAGCAGCGTAGGGACTAGCGGGGCTTTGGAGACCCAGTACTTC. It is translated as CASSVGTSGALETQYF.

This clone was picked up one time. This rearrangement joins TRBV28 to TRBJ1-4, with D perhaps TRBD1 (5 bases). The V end lost 5 bases, the J end lost 8 bases, and 18 bases lay between the germline ends. This CDR3 has 15 residues. In germline, CDR1 is MDHEN, CDR2 SYDVKM. The CDR3 spells CASSEGIGGFEKLFF. DNA of the CDR3: TGTGCCAGCAGTGAGGGTATCGGGGGGTTCGAAAAACTGTTTTTT. Full variable domain (rest looked up from reference TRBV28 and TRBJ1-4): DVKVTQSSRYLVKRTGEKVFLECVQDMDHENMFWYRQDPGLGLRLIYFSYDVKMKEKGDIPEGYSVSREKKERFSLILESASTNQTSMYLCASSEGIGGFEKLFFGSGTQLSVL.

This clone occurred once. J is TRBJ2-6 and V is TRBV19; TRBD1 matches 7 bases. Germline assignment: CDR1 LNHDA and CDR2 SQIVND (reference sequence). This CDR3 has 15 amino acids. The V gene end was trimmed by 5 bases and the J gene end by 0 bases; junction bases not matched to a gene: 1. The CDR3 sequence is CASSSGGSGANVLTF. The CDR3 DNA follows: TGTGCCAGTAGTTCAGGGGGCTCTGGGGCCAACGTCCTGACTTTC. Combining the CDR3 with reference TRBV19 and TRBJ2-6 gives the whole variable domain DGGITQSPKYLFRKEGQNVTLSCEQNLNHDAMYWYRQDPGQGLRLIYYSQIVNDFQKGDIAEGYSVSREKKESFPLTVTSAQKNPTAFYLCASSSGGSGANVLTFGAGSRLTVL.

This sequence joins TRBV11-2 and TRBJ2-7; TRBD2 agrees at 7 bases. The length of the CDR3 is 16 residues. After removal of 0 bases from V and 6 bases from J, the junction contained 11 bases not matched to a gene. Germline values: CDR1 SGHAT, CDR2 FQNNGV. CDR3 nucleotide sequence: TGTGCCAGCAGCTTAGAGGCAGGAGCGGGGTTCTCCGAGCAGTACTTC. This translates into CASSLEAGAGFSEQYF.

In this sample, this clone turned up once. The rearrangement links TRBV18 to TRBJ2-7, with TRBD1 matching over 7 bases. Germline CDR1 reads KGHSH; CDR2 reads LQKENI. The J segment lost 6 bases and the V segment lost 1 base, leaving 9 bases of the junction unmatched. This CDR3 is built from 15 residues. The CDR3 protein is CASSPLRDSTSEQYF. The DNA of the CDR3 is TGTGCCAGCTCACCACTCCGGGACAGTACGTCCGAGCAGTACTTC.

The chain is built from TRBV7-2 and TRBJ1-2, with D tentatively TRBD1 (6 bases). Germline assignment: CDR1 SGHTA and CDR2 FQGNSA. V shed 4 bases and J shed 4 bases, with 19 bases lying between them. This CDR3 comprises 16 residues. The CDR3 DNA reads as TGTGCCAGCAGCTCTGCGGTAGGGGGTACTAGCTATGGCTACACCTTC. The encoded protein is CASSSAVGGTSYGYTF.

This chain links TRBV7-8 with TRBJ2-3; D is ambiguous. V lost 8 bases to trimming and J lost 2 bases, with 11 bases between them. The CDR3 has 13 amino acids. The germline V gene has CDR1 SGHVS and CDR2 FQNEAQ. The CDR3 sequence is CASRGQTTDTQYF. As DNA, the CDR3 is TGTGCCAGCCGCGGCCAGACCACAGATACGCAGTATTTT.

The genes are TRBV29-1 and TRBJ2-7, with TRBD2 matching over 7 bases. Germline-derived CDR1 and CDR2 are SQVTM and ANQGSEA. After removal of 7 bases from V and 6 bases from J, the junction contained 9 bases not matched to a gene. CDR3 size: 12 residues. The chain's CDR3 is CSASGTITEQYF. CDR3 DNA sequence: TGCAGCGCATCCGGGACTATCACCGAGCAGTACTTC.

V usage is TRBV14 and J usage is TRBJ2-1; no firm D call. CDR3 length equals 16 residues. Trimming removed 5 bases at V and 8 bases at J, with 22 bases between. Germline V lookup: CDR1 SGHDN, CDR2 FVKESK. The CDR3 spells CASSSKGMGFGYEQFF. CDR3 sequence (DNA): TGTGCCAGCAGCTCCAAGGGAATGGGGTTCGGGTATGAGCAGTTCTTC. Combining the CDR3 with reference TRBV14 and TRBJ2-1 gives the whole variable domain EAGVTQFPSHSVIEKGQTVTLRCDPISGHDNLYWYRRVMGKEIKFLLHFVKESKQDESGMPNNRFLAERTGGTYSTLKVQPAELEDSGVYFCASSSKGMGFGYEQFFGPGTRLTVL.

This clone was recorded only once. The genes are TRBV28 and TRBJ2-7, with D unclear. V lost 2 bases to trimming and J lost 7 bases, with 15 bases between them. The germline gives CDR1 MDHEN, CDR2 SYDVKM. The CDR3 contains 14 residues. CDR3 DNA: TGTGCCAGCAGTTTACATCCCCTGCCGGAGGAGCAGTACTTC. Its translation: CASSLHPLPEEQYF.

The chain employs TRBV18 and TRBJ1-1, with D perhaps TRBD1 (6 bases). The CDR3 totals 17 residues. CDR1 and CDR2 (germline): KGHSH, LQKENI. The V gene lost 1 base and the J gene lost 0 bases, with 15 bases spanning the gap. For the CDR3, the DNA is TGTGCCAGCTCACCACAATCGGGACACCCCATGAACACTGAAGCTTTCTTT. The encoded protein is CASSPQSGHPMNTEAFF.

The chain combines TRBV18 with TRBJ1-1; no clear D gene. CDR3 size: 16 residues. Trimming pared 5 bases from V and 0 bases from J, leaving 16 bases between. CDR1 and CDR2 from the germline V gene are KGHSH and LQKENI. In DNA, the CDR3 is TGTGCCAGCTCAGCTTCCGGCCAACGCGTGAACACTGAAGCTTTCTTT. Its translation is CASSASGQRVNTEAFF.

The gene calls are TRBV6-5 and TRBJ2-7; 10 bases map to TRBD2. V dropped 2 bases and J dropped 4; count of bases not matched to a gene: 5. This CDR3 comprises 15 residues. In germline, CDR1 is MNHEY, CDR2 SVGAGI. The chain's CDR3 is CASSYQPSGRYEQYF. As DNA, the CDR3 is TGTGCCAGCAGTTACCAGCCTAGCGGGAGATACGAGCAGTACTTC.

V is TRBV28 and J is TRBJ2-7; maybe TRBD2 (6 bases). Deletions cut 3 bases from V and 2 bases from J, with 11 bases between. Germline V lookup: CDR1 MDHEN, CDR2 SYDVKM. The CDR3 totals 14 residues. CDR3 in DNA: TGTGCCAGCAGTTTTCGGGGGACCACCTACGAGCAGTACTTC. Translating gives CASSFRGTTYEQYF.

The chain carries TRBV6-5 and TRBJ1-5; D unresolved. The germline CDR1 and CDR2 sequences are MNHEY and SVGAGI. Trimming pared 5 bases from V and 7 bases from J, leaving 12 bases between. The CDR3 runs to 13 residues. The CDR3 coding sequence is TGTGCCAGCAGTCCCGACCGAGGGCAGCCCCAGCATTTT. The encoded protein is CASSPDRGQPQHF.

The V and J genes are TRBV19 and TRBJ2-7, with 10 positions matching TRBD2. The CDR3 consists of 15 residues. The V and J ends lost 3 bases and 2 bases, in that order; junction bases with no gene match: 4. Per germline, CDR1 LNHDA and CDR2 SQIVND (reference sequence). This CDR3 is CASSMTSGWTYEQYF. The CDR3 nucleotides read TGTGCCAGTAGTATGACTAGCGGGTGGACCTACGAGCAGTACTTC.

The J gene is TRBJ2-5, the V gene TRBV4-1; TRBD2 matches 10 bases. The length of the CDR3 is 15 residues. Germline values: CDR1 MGHRA, CDR2 YSYEKL. Germline trimming cut 3 bases from V and 1 base from J; bases unmatched to any gene: 2. The DNA for the CDR3 is TGCGCCAGCAGCCATGGACTAGCGGTCCAAGAGACCCAGTACTTC. Its protein is CASSHGLAVQETQYF.

The V call is TRBV29-1, the J call TRBJ2-6; no definite D call. Germline V gene sequence: CDR1 SQVTM, CDR2 ANQGSEA. The CDR3 sequence is 16 residues long. Trimming took off 6 bases at V and 4 bases at J, with 19 bases between the two ends. CDR3 coding DNA: TGCAGCGTGGGCCTGGTGGCCGGGCCCGGGGCCAACGTCCTGACTTTC. Translating gives CSVGLVAGPGANVLTF.

The rearrangement links TRBV7-6 to TRBJ2-3; D remains ambiguous. V was shortened by 3 bases and J by 1 base, with 5 bases between the two germline ends. Germline V gene sequence: CDR1 SGHVS, CDR2 FNYEAQ. The CDR3 runs to 13 residues. This chain's CDR3 is CASSFSGTDTQYF. Here the CDR3 DNA reads TGTGCCAGCAGCTTTTCCGGCACAGATACGCAGTATTTT.

The chain couples TRBV11-2 to TRBJ2-7; D may be TRBD1 or TRBD2 (5 bases each). Germline-derived CDR1 and CDR2 are SGHAT and FQNNGV. Trimming cost V 4 bases and J 2 bases, with 18 bases left between them. This CDR3 comprises 16 residues. The CDR3 is CASSYESGTYAYEQYF. The CDR3 region has the DNA TGTGCCAGCAGCTACGAATCAGGGACCTATGCCTACGAGCAGTACTTC.

The genes are TRBV28 and TRBJ1-1, with D tentatively TRBD1 (5 bases). This CDR3 has 12 residues. Germline V gene lookup returns CDR1 MDHEN and CDR2 SYDVKM. Trimming removed 3 bases from V and 10 bases from J, with 12 bases in between. The CDR3 reads CASSLGGRGAFF. DNA for the CDR3: TGTGCCAGCAGTTTGGGGGGTAGGGGAGCTTTCTTT.

CDR3 DNA: TGTGCCAGCAGCTGGCCGGGACAGGGGATGAACACCATATATTTT. Amino acid sequence: CASSWPGQGMNTIYF. The rearrangement links TRBV5-8 to TRBJ1-3, with TRBD1 identical over 10 bases. This CDR3 is 15 amino acids long. Germline CDR1 reads SGHTS; CDR2 reads YDEGEE. The trim removed 3 bases at V and 7 bases at J, leaving 7 bases unmatched.

Remarks on this clone: Other DNA variants within this sample encode the same CDR3. The V and J genes are TRBV9 and TRBJ2-7, with D possibly being TRBD1 (7 bases). Germline CDR1 reads SGDLS; CDR2 reads YYNGEE. The length of the CDR3 is 15 residues. With 2 bases removed from V and 0 bases from J, the gap between germline ends came to 12 bases. The CDR3 DNA sequence: TGTGCCAGCAGCGTTGGAGGGGGCCTCTCCTACGAGCAGTACTTC. This translates into CASSVGGGLSYEQYF.